The rows below give T cell receptor beta chains drawn from one sample of a study of OX40 agonist ivuxolimab in advanced cancers. Here immunoSEQ multiplex PCR was the method, and the copy in TCRdb shows in-frame clones only, minus some. Altogether 50,000 to 65,000 clones are present, about four fifths being singletons, with the ten largest covering around 5%. The sample was CD4+ or CD8+ T cells sorted from blood, taken in a trial of the OX40 agonist ivuxolimab. These receptors came from an adult with an advanced solid tumor such as melanoma, head and neck, liver or kidney cancer. The CDR3 runs from the conserved cysteine through the conserved F or W. A D gene is named only where the DNA matches it firmly. Rows may omit the clone size; those that give it use once, few, many or a size class.

NA	TRBV19	TRBJ1-2	NA	TGTGCCAGTACCAACCGAGTAGGGATTATTGAAGGCTACACCTTC	CASTNRVGIIEGYTF
TRBD1	TRBV23-1	TRBJ2-5	NA	TGCGCCAGCAGTCACCTAAAGGACAGGGTCGAAGAGACCCAGTACTTC	CASSHLKDRVEETQYF
NA	TRBV7-9	TRBJ2-5	NA	TGTGCCAGCAGCTTAGGCCCGGGACTCCCAACAGGGGAGACCCAGTACTTC	CASSLGPGLPTGETQYF
NA	TRBV11-2	TRBJ2-6	NA	TGTGCCAGCAGCACCGCCGGGGGCAAATCCGGGGCCAACGTCCTGACTTTC	CASSTAGGKSGANVLTF
NA	TRBV7-9	TRBJ1-3	NA	TGTGCCAGCAGCCTAAACGAGGCCTCTGGAAACACCATATATTTT	CASSLNEASGNTIYF
TRBD2	TRBV7-3	TRBJ2-2	once	TGTGCCAGCAGCTCGCTCGGACTAGCGGGAGAGGCCGGGGAGCTGTTTTTT	CASSSLGLAGEAGELFF
NA	TRBV5-6	TRBJ1-1	NA	TGTGCCAGCAGCCTCAGGGTTGGAGGCACTGAAGCTTTCTTT	CASSLRVGGTEAFF
NA	TRBV10-3	TRBJ2-3	once	TGTGCCATCAGTGAGCCAGGGTTTCGCACAGATACGCAGTATTTT	CAISEPGFRTDTQYF
NA	TRBV6-4	TRBJ1-1	NA	TGTGCCAGCAGGGACAGCTCTTTAGGGACTGAAGCTTTCTTT	CASRDSSLGTEAFF
NA	TRBV15	TRBJ2-4	NA	TGTGCCACCAGCAGAGACCCATGGGACGAACTAGCCAAAAACATTCAGTACTTC	CATSRDPWDELAKNIQYF